The 14 T cell receptor beta chains in this list originate from one sample, sequenced in a study of cytotoxic CD8 clonotypes in ibrutinib-treated CLL. The repertoire was sequenced with immunoSEQ multiplex PCR; TCRdb's copy has only in-frame clones and lacks some. The table shows about 120,000 clones, with about 58% occurring only once. This sample comprised PBMCs, obtained after 24 months of ibrutinib treatment. The receptors were gathered from a human donor with chronic lymphocytic leukemia.

The chain is built from TRBV30 and TRBJ2-2, with 8 bases identical to TRBD2. CDR3 length: 19 residues. V was pared by 3 bases and J by 2 bases, with 17 bases of the junction left unmatched. Germline CDR1 is GTSNPN and CDR2 is SVGIG (reference sequence). CDR3 sequence: CAWSLTLSSGGRNTGELFF. CDR3 DNA sequence: TGTGCCTGGAGCTTAACTTTATCGAGCGGGGGTCGAAACACCGGGGAGCTGTTTTTT. Full variable domain (remainder filled in from reference TRBV30 and TRBJ2-2): SQTIHQWPATLVQPVGSPLSLECTVEGTSNPNLYWYRQAAGRGLQLLFYSVGIGQISSEVPQNLSASRPQDRQFILSSKKLLLSDSGFYLCAWSLTLSSGGRNTGELFFGEGSRLTVL.

This CDR3 reads CASRLGSSYNSPLHF. CDR3 sequence (DNA): TGTGCCAGCAGACTCGGAAGCTCCTATAATTCACCCCTCCACTTT. V gene TRBV2 combines with J gene TRBJ1-6; D is undetermined. CDR1 is SNHLY, CDR2 FYNNEI, per germline. V was shortened by 6 bases and J by 0 bases, with 9 bases between the two germline ends. This CDR3 is 15 amino acids long. The full variable domain, with the rest looked up from reference TRBV2 and TRBJ1-6, is EPEVTQTPSHQVTQMGQEVILRCVPISNHLYFYWYRQILGQKVEFLVSFYNNEISEKSEIFDDQFSVERPDGSNFTLKIRSTKLEDSAMYFCASRLGSSYNSPLHFGNGTRLTVT.

The chain uses TRBV11-3 and TRBJ1-2; no firm D call. The germline gives CDR1 SGHNT, CDR2 YENEEA. The CDR3 spans 12 residues. Trimming pared 5 bases from V and 3 bases from J, leaving 7 bases between. The CDR3 sequence is CASSGVHYGYTF. Here the CDR3 DNA reads TGTGCCAGCAGCGGGGTGCACTATGGCTACACCTTC.

The chain combines TRBV9 with TRBJ1-4; 9 bases are shared with TRBD1. The junction had 3 bases not matched to a gene; V was cut back by 1 base and J by 5 bases. CDR1 and CDR2 from the germline V gene are SGDLS and YYNGEE. The CDR3 runs to 15 residues. CDR3 residues: CASSVSGTGNEKLFF. CDR3 in DNA: TGTGCCAGCAGCGTATCCGGGACAGGGAATGAAAAACTGTTTTTT.

The chain joins TRBV7-9 to TRBJ2-7; D is possibly TRBD2 (6 bases). V lost 6 bases to trimming and J lost 3 bases, with 15 bases between them. Per germline, CDR1 SEHNR and CDR2 FQNEAQ (reference sequence). The length of the CDR3 is 14 residues. The CDR3 protein is CASSPRDSNYEQYF. The CDR3 DNA sequence: TGTGCCAGCAGTCCAAGGGACTCTAACTACGAGCAGTACTTC. Full variable domain (rest looked up from reference TRBV7-9 and TRBJ2-7): DTGVSQNPRHKITKRGQNVTFRCDPISEHNRLYWYRQTLGQGPEFLTYFQNEAQLEKSRLLSDRFSAERPKGSFSTLEIQRTEQGDSAMYLCASSPRDSNYEQYFGPGTRLTVT.

The chain carries TRBV18 and TRBJ2-7, with a possible D match to TRBD1 (6 bases). Trimming pared 1 base from V and 2 bases from J, leaving 6 bases between. CDR1 and CDR2 (germline): KGHSH, LQKENI. The CDR3 length is 13 residues. The CDR3 is CASSPQGAYEQYF. The CDR3 DNA follows: TGTGCCAGCTCACCACAGGGGGCCTACGAGCAGTACTTC.

V usage is TRBV9 and J usage is TRBJ1-5; 7 nucleotides agree with TRBD1. Trimming cost V 4 bases and J 11 bases; bases outside gene matches: 9. In germline, CDR1 is SGDLS, CDR2 YYNGEE. The CDR3 is 13 residues long. CDR3 DNA sequence: TGTGCCAGCAGCCCTACAGGGGACGGGGCCCAGCATTTT. It codes for CASSPTGDGAQHF.

This clone was counted between two and nine times. The rearrangement joins TRBV11-2 to TRBJ2-5, with 8 positions matching TRBD2. J was trimmed by 1 base and V by 5 bases; bases with no gene match: 6. Germline lookup yields CDR1 SGHAT and CDR2 FQNNGV. The CDR3 consists of 15 residues. The CDR3 spells CASSPGTRVQETQYF. DNA of the CDR3: TGTGCCAGCAGCCCAGGGACTAGGGTCCAAGAGACCCAGTACTTC.

This clone was seen only a few times. The genes are TRBV6-1 and TRBJ2-7; TRBD1 is a possible D gene (6 bases). This CDR3 region has 15 residues. The germline V and J ends were trimmed by 2 bases and 0 bases, with 11 bases remaining between them. Germline V gene data show CDR1 as MNHNS and CDR2 as SASEGT. CDR3 amino acids: CASSEQGLLSYEQYF. The DNA of the CDR3 is TGTGCCAGCAGTGAACAGGGGCTACTCTCCTACGAGCAGTACTTC.

This clone has just a few counts. This chain connects TRBV5-1 to TRBJ2-5; D call uncertain. Trimming removed 0 bases at V and 2 bases at J, with 8 bases between. There are 14 residues in the CDR3. In germline, CDR1 is SGHRS, CDR2 YFSETQ. CDR3 sequence: CASSLAGSQETQYF. DNA of the CDR3: TGCGCCAGCAGCTTGGCCGGCAGTCAAGAGACCCAGTACTTC. Looking up the rest from reference TRBV5-1 and TRBJ2-5 gives the full variable domain: KAGVTQTPRYLIKTRGQQVTLSCSPISGHRSVSWYQQTPGQGLQFLFEYFSETQRNKGNFPGRFSGRQFSNSRSEMNVSTLELGDSALYLCASSLAGSQETQYFGPGTRLLVL.

V is TRBV19 and J is TRBJ1-2, with 7 bases matching TRBD1. The CDR3 extends over 16 amino acids. J was trimmed by 8 bases and V by 5 bases; bases with no gene match: 17. CDR1 and CDR2 from the germline V gene are LNHDA and SQIVND (reference sequence). The CDR3 DNA reads TGTGCCAGTAGTTTACAGTCCACGACAGGGCCATACGGCTACACCTTC. This sequence encodes CASSLQSTTGPYGYTF. The complete variable domain, with remaining parts taken from reference TRBV19 and TRBJ1-2, reads DGGITQSPKYLFRKEGQNVTLSCEQNLNHDAMYWYRQDPGQGLRLIYYSQIVNDFQKGDIAEGYSVSREKKESFPLTVTSAQKNPTAFYLCASSLQSTTGPYGYTFGSGTRLTVV.

The V and J genes are TRBV6-1 and TRBJ2-1; 8 bases are a match to TRBD2. Looked up from germline, CDR1 is MNHNS and CDR2 is SASEGT. V lost 4 bases, J lost 7 bases, and 12 bases stayed unmatched. The CDR3 is 16 residues long. The CDR3 bases are TGTGCCAGCAGTGCCACTTCTCGGGGGGGCGGGAATGAGCAGTTCTTC. Protein sequence: CASSATSRGGGNEQFF.

The rearrangement uses TRBV6-5 and TRBJ1-1, with TRBD1 matching over 8 bases. The trim removed 7 bases at V and 11 bases at J, leaving 6 bases unmatched. Germline CDR1 MNHEY, CDR2 SVGAGI. This CDR3 contains 11 residues. CDR3 amino acids: CASKTGVLAFF. The CDR3 coding sequence is TGTGCCAGCAAGACAGGGGTTTTGGCTTTCTTT.

This clone occurred a few times. The chain joins TRBV11-2 to TRBJ2-3, with D hard to call. CDR1 SGHAT and CDR2 FQNNGV come from the germline V gene. V lost 1 base and J lost 3, with 8 bases in between. CDR3 length: 14 amino acids. Written as DNA, the CDR3 is TGTGCCAGCAGCTTAGGGTCAGGTACAGATACGCAGTATTTT. Its protein is CASSLGSGTDTQYF.